The TCR beta chain under discussion was sequenced for a study of blood T cell repertoires in COVID-19 (TCRdb year 2020). Looking at the study overall: The collaborator samples originated in the United States, Italy and Spain and spanned the acute and convalescent phases of COVID-19. The prospective study material was composed of cDNA or gDNA derived from T cells, B-cell-depleted T cells, or PBMCs. The dataset comprised deeply sampled blood TCRbeta repertoires from subjects exposed to, actively infected with, or recovered from COVID-19. The repertoires were made available in a free public database intended to serve as a resource for research on the immune response to SARS-CoV-2. The samples were drawn from two sources: the first 160 participants of the ongoing ImmuneRACE study, and 1,200 or so subjects contributed by 6 global collaborators. Sample metadata almost always included a de-identified subject ID, COVID-19 status, age in years and sex. Where available, HLA class I and class II types were obtained from metadata supplied by the sample provider rather than from assay-based typing. Overall study results and their limits: How much clinical and demographic metadata was included differed by source and by participant, and the metadata was provided uncurated.

Notes on this clone: Its antigen target is currently unknown. No base quality values were provided; no much bigger clone lies one nucleotide off.

Each collaborating institution followed its own protocols to collect whole blood in K2EDTA tubes. For TCRbeta analysis, collaborators shipped samples in one of three forms: frozen whole blood, isolated PBMCs, or DNA extracted from either of those sample types. The immunoSEQ Assay, a bias-controlled multiplex PCR, was used to amplify TCRbeta CDR3 regions from genomic DNA. From the authors' description of their analysis: The number of nucleated cells in each sample was estimated by amplification of reference gene primers within the assay. Sequence reads were collapsed and filtered to measure the absolute abundance of every unique TCRbeta CDR3 rearrangement. For each sample, productive Simpson clonality was calculated as the square root of Simpson's diversity index across productive rearrangements. Entries here come from immuneACCESS through TCRdb and include only in-frame sequences with V and J called. Some clones fail to appear in such tables; in the studies checked, an unresolved V gene covers under half of the shortfall, and the cause of the remainder is unknown. The V and J calls and the clone size are those of that table, but D and trimming were determined from the DNA. The sample yields a few hundred thousand clones; roughly 83% were counted once. The ten largest clones capture around 1.7% of the sample.

This clonotype originated in a woman between 45 and 60 years old with acute or convalescent COVID-19. The sequenced sample consisted of peripheral blood.

The DNA sequence reads TGCAGCGTAAGGCGGGGACAGGGTCAGCCCCAGCATTTT. This is translated as CSVRRGQGQPQHF. The chain joins TRBV29-1 to TRBJ1-5, and 9 junctional nucleotides match TRBD1. From cysteine to phenylalanine, the CDR3 is 13 amino acids long. CDR3 DNA only is kept here, 39 bases in frame from base 1. The junction shows trimming of 6 bases on V and 6 bases on J, and the gene matches do not reach 6 bases of it. The germline V gene specifies SQVTM as CDR1 and ANQGSEA as CDR2.